Here is one TCR beta chain with its context. Its antigen is still unknown. The CDR3 totals 15 residues. Germline-derived CDR1 and CDR2 are LGHNA and YNFKEQ. V shed 4 bases, J shed 3 bases, and the junction held 3 bases outside the gene matches. The data were taken from a study of T cell responses to AZD1222 COVID-19 vaccine. Overall study results and limits: Regions 160-218 and 743-854 dominated among vaccine-associated CD4 TCRs spanning spike. Close to half of spike-specific TCRs reportedly recognize unmutated variant regions.

Profiled with immunoSEQ multiplex PCR; TCRdb holds only in-frame clones, not every one. Counted here are 110,000 to 150,000 clones, approximately 90% occurring once; the ten biggest clones make up 2.5% to 3%. Sequencing used peripheral blood, obtained on day 0 of AZD1222 vaccination. The origin of this receptor is an adult in good health. This chain connects TRBV4-2 to TRBJ2-1; TRBD1 agrees at 10 bases. This CDR3 is CASSPGDRGYNEQFF. As DNA, the CDR3 is TGTGCCAGCAGCCCCGGGGACAGGGGCTACAATGAGCAGTTCTTC.